These T cell receptor beta chains were read from a single sample in a study of cytomegalovirus exposure and HLA in healthy donors. Clones were read by immunoSEQ multiplex PCR, and TCRdb kept only the in-frame ones, dropping some. This table has over 150,000 clones, less than 85% appearing once. Sequencing was done on a sample of PBMCs. These receptors were collected from a boy younger than 18 in good health and CMV-seronegative. CDR3s leave out the opening cysteine and the closing phenylalanine or tryptophan.

v_gene: TRBV11-1; j_gene: TRBJ2-7; CDR3aa: ASSLFPGTSYEQY
v_gene: TRBV7-7; j_gene: TRBJ2-1; CDR3aa: ASSLRLAGGPSSYNEQF
v_gene: TRBV30; j_gene: TRBJ1-3; CDR3aa: AWSARGVWLSGNTIY
v_gene: TRBV6-6; j_gene: TRBJ1-2; CDR3aa: ASSYEQDYGYT
v_gene: TRBV6-1; j_gene: TRBJ2-6; CDR3aa: ASSGGAGANVLT
v_gene: TRBV5-4; j_gene: TRBJ1-1; CDR3aa: ASSSGTRGPLNTEAF
v_gene: TRBV30; j_gene: TRBJ2-5; CDR3aa: AWTGTGGAETQY
v_gene: TRBV5-5; j_gene: TRBJ1-1; CDR3aa: ASSLEVLGGTEAF
v_gene: TRBV6-1; j_gene: TRBJ1-1; CDR3aa: ASRGGDGSNTEAF
v_gene: TRBV27; j_gene: TRBJ1-5; CDR3aa: ASSRLAVGGPNQPQH
v_gene: TRBV12-5; j_gene: TRBJ2-7; CDR3aa: ASGLFPPPRPPNYEQY
v_gene: TRBV21-1; j_gene: TRBJ2-1; CDR3aa: ASSKALLQRNEQF
v_gene: TRBV5-1; j_gene: TRBJ1-2; CDR3aa: ASSLTARFNHGYT
v_gene: TRBV6-4; j_gene: TRBJ2-1; CDR3aa: ASSDSSSGGYNEQF
v_gene: TRBV7-9; j_gene: TRBJ2-5; CDR3aa: ASRGQGLETQY